The 5 T cell receptor beta chains below all came from one sample that was sequenced in a study of blood T cell repertoires in COVID-19. TCRdb keeps only in-frame clones here, not all; method: immunoSEQ multiplex PCR. The sample has some 150,000 clones; about 90% are singletons. Sequenced sample: PBMCs or T cells enriched from blood (not recorded which). Source of these receptors: a human donor with acute COVID-19. The donor label of this sample is uncertain.

CDR3 amino acids: CAWSANNNNEQFF. The DNA of the CDR3 is TGTGCCTGGAGTGCAAATAACAACAATGAGCAGTTCTTC. The chain recombines TRBV30 with TRBJ2-1; no clear D. V lost 1 base and J 5 bases, leaving 9 bases between the germline ends. This CDR3 spans 13 amino acids. Germline CDR1 is GTSNPN and CDR2 is SVGIG (reference sequence).

The J gene is TRBJ1-3, the V gene TRBV28; D remains ambiguous. Between the trimmed V and J ends, which lost 2 bases and 2 bases, there was a span of 13 bases. The length of the CDR3 is 16 residues. Per germline, CDR1 MDHEN and CDR2 SYDVKM. The CDR3 DNA reads TGTGCCAGCAGTTTAAGGCCATGGGAGGCTGGAAACACCATATATTTT. It codes for CASSLRPWEAGNTIYF. Looking up the rest from reference TRBV28 and TRBJ1-3 gives the full variable domain: DVKVTQSSRYLVKRTGEKVFLECVQDMDHENMFWYRQDPGLGLRLIYFSYDVKMKEKGDIPEGYSVSREKKERFSLILESASTNQTSMYLCASSLRPWEAGNTIYFGEGSWLTVV.

This clone was recorded once. The chain has TRBV10-2 and TRBJ2-3; D is possibly TRBD2 (5 bases). The CDR3 has 13 residues. CDR1 is WSHSY and CDR2 is SAAADI in the germline V gene. V was trimmed by 6 bases and J by 1 base, leaving 8 bases between them. This CDR3 reads CASSAGRTDTQYF. The CDR3 DNA is TGCGCCAGCAGCGCGGGCCGCACAGATACGCAGTATTTT.

The rearrangement joins TRBV5-1 to TRBJ2-2, with a possible D match to TRBD1 (6 bases). Per germline, CDR1 SGHRS and CDR2 YFSETQ. CDR3 length equals 14 residues. V was pared by 0 bases and J by 4 bases, with 7 bases between. The CDR3 region has the DNA TGCGCCAGCAGCTTGGAAGGGGGCACCGGGGAGCTGTTTTTT. It translates to CASSLEGGTGELFF.

The rearrangement joins TRBV18 to TRBJ2-3, with TRBD2 identical over 7 bases. The germline V gene encodes CDR1 KGHSH and CDR2 LQKENI. After removal of 0 bases from V and 6 bases from J, the junction contained 6 bases not matched to a gene. The CDR3 spans 15 residues. The CDR3 spells CASSPPTVGGDTQYF. The DNA for the CDR3 is TGTGCCAGCTCACCACCCACTGTCGGGGGGGATACGCAGTATTTT.